The next 32 T cell receptor beta chains were all read from a single sample in a study of T cells in Graves' hyperthyroidism and ophthalmopathy. Amplification targeted TCR beta CDR3 regions from RNA transcripts. The TCR CDR3 was amplified in a first-round RT-PCR using the HTBI primer set. TCRdb recomputed calls from the multiplex PCR reads with MiXCR, one row per CDR3 protein. Of 300,000 to 450,000 distinct CDR3 sequences listed, around a sixth were seen once; the top ten hold around a quarter. The sample consisted of blood. The receptor source for this set is a woman under 30 with Graves' hyperthyroidism that later progressed to Graves' ophthalmopathy.

This clonotype has ten or more counts. The chain employs TRBV3-1 and TRBJ2-5; tentative D call: TRBD1 (5 bases). Germline V gene lookup returns CDR1 LGHDT and CDR2 YNNKEL (reference sequence). The CDR3 is 13 residues long. The V end was cut by 0 bases, the J end by 11 bases, with 13 bases between. The CDR3 nucleotides read TGTGCCAGCAGCCAAGATGGCAGGGCCGCTCAGTACTTC. Translating gives CASSQDGRAAQYF.

The V and J genes are TRBV25-1 and TRBJ2-3; 11 bases agree with TRBD2. CDR1 and CDR2 from the germline V gene are MGHDK and SYGVNS. J lost 0 bases, V lost 3 bases, and 8 bases had no gene match. CDR3 size: 18 residues. CDR3 sequence (DNA): TGTGCCAGCAGTGAGGGGCTAGCGGGAGGCTGGAGCACAGATACGCAGTATTTT. It translates to CASSEGLAGGWSTDTQYF.

V gene TRBV20-1 combines with J gene TRBJ2-3; D call uncertain. Trimming removed 0 bases from V and 0 bases from J, with 10 bases in between. The CDR3 is 15 amino acids. The germline CDR1 and CDR2 sequences are DFQATT and SNEGSKA (reference sequence). CDR3 nucleotides: TGCAGTGCTAGAGAGGGCAGCACTAGCACAGATACGCAGTATTTT. This codes for CSAREGSTSTDTQYF.

This clonotype came up a few times. V and J are TRBV11-2 and TRBJ2-7, with 10 positions matching TRBD1. The germline gives CDR1 SGHAT, CDR2 FQNNGV. The ends lost 6 bases at V and 7 bases at J; junction bases unmatched: 12. The CDR3 totals 15 residues. This CDR3 reads CASSHSGTGAHEQYF. CDR3 nucleotide sequence: TGTGCCAGCAGTCACTCCGGGACAGGGGCGCATGAGCAGTACTTC.

The chain has TRBV5-1 and TRBJ2-3, with D unresolved. Trimming cost V 2 bases and J 2 bases, with 9 bases left between them. CDR3 length: 14 amino acids. Germline V gene data show CDR1 as SGHRS and CDR2 as YFSETQ. CDR3 protein: CASSLESYTDTQYF. CDR3 bases: TGCGCCAGCAGCTTAGAATCGTACACAGATACGCAGTATTTT.

The CDR3 DNA reads as TGCAGCGCTCTTGGTGGCGGGCCACACGCCGGGGAGCTGTTTTTT. Amino acid sequence: CSALGGGPHAGELFF. The genes are TRBV29-1 and TRBJ2-2, with a weak D call TRBD2 (5 bases). The CDR3 loop spans 15 amino acids. Deletions cut 7 bases from V and 6 bases from J, with 21 bases between. Germline V gives CDR1 SQVTM, CDR2 ANQGSEA.

V gene TRBV5-4 combines with J gene TRBJ2-1, with 10 bases that match TRBD1. The CDR3 runs 17 residues. Looked up from germline, CDR1 is SGHNT and CDR2 is YYREEE (reference sequence). V shed 0 bases, J shed 2 bases, and the junction held 5 bases outside the gene matches. The CDR3 bases are TGTGCCAGCAGCTTGGCAGGGGGGACAGGGGCCTACAATGAGCAGTTCTTC. This translates into CASSLAGGTGAYNEQFF.

Regarding this clonotype: A clone one base away is much larger, so this may be a read error. V and J are TRBV18 and TRBJ1-2; weak D call: TRBD1 (6 bases). CDR1 is KGHSH and CDR2 is LQKENI in the germline V gene. This CDR3 region has 13 residues. CDR3 bases: TGTGCCAGCTCACCAAGGGCAGGGGAAGGCTGCACCTTC. As protein: CASSPRAGEGCTF.

Remarks on this clonotype: A much larger clone differs by one base, so this may be a read error. The rearrangement links TRBV18 to TRBJ2-7; 8 bases match TRBD2. CDR1 and CDR2 from the germline V gene are KGHSH and LQKENI. The CDR3 sequence is 15 residues long. CDR3 in amino acids: CASSPSLAEKYERYF. CDR3 bases: TGTGCCAGCTCACCATCACTAGCGGAGAAGTACGAGCGGTACTTC.

The sample holds a few counts of this clonotype. The rearrangement links TRBV7-9 to TRBJ2-1, with 16 bases aligning to TRBD2. V was clipped by 5 bases and J by 14 bases; unmatched bases: 9. This CDR3 comprises 15 residues. Per germline, CDR1 SEHNR and CDR2 FQNEAQ (reference sequence). The CDR3 loop is CASSPPGLAGGSKFF. CDR3 in DNA: TGTGCCAGCAGCCCCCCGGGACTAGCGGGAGGGAGTAAGTTCTTC.

This clonotype has a handful of counts. J is TRBJ2-1 and V is TRBV6-2 or TRBV6-3, with 11 nucleotides matching TRBD2. V dropped 2 bases and J dropped 4; count of bases not matched to a gene: 7. Germline-derived CDR1 and CDR2 are MNHEY and SVGEGT. There are 17 residues in the CDR3. CDR3 DNA: TGTGCCAGCAGTTACCGGGGACTAGCGGAGATTTACAATGAGCAGTTCTTC. Translating it yields CASSYRGLAEIYNEQFF.

This clonotype was recorded at least ten times. J is TRBJ1-4 and V is TRBV30; D call uncertain. Between the trimmed V and J ends, which lost 4 bases and 0 bases, there was a span of 9 bases. Germline assignment: CDR1 GTSNPN and CDR2 SVGIG (reference sequence). The CDR3 contains 14 residues. The CDR3 region is CAWTVGTTNEKLFF. In DNA, the CDR3 is TGTGCCTGGACCGTCGGGACAACTAATGAAAAACTGTTTTTT.

This clonotype was recorded at least ten times. The J gene is TRBJ2-7, the V gene TRBV28; D ambiguous. With 5 bases removed from V and 1 base from J, the gap between germline ends came to 12 bases. The CDR3 sequence is 14 residues long. Germline values: CDR1 MDHEN, CDR2 SYDVKM. CDR3 loop: CASSPTVRSYEQYF. As DNA, the CDR3 is TGTGCCAGCAGTCCCACAGTTAGATCCTACGAGCAGTACTTC.

The table lists this clonotype with many counts. The chain couples TRBV5-1 to TRBJ2-7, with D unclear. The CDR3 is made up of 14 amino acids. Germline assignment: CDR1 SGHRS and CDR2 YFSETQ. V was shortened by 4 bases and J by 1 base, with 12 bases between the two germline ends. Here the CDR3 reads CASSLLGWSYEQYF. The CDR3 coding sequence is TGCGCCAGCAGCCTTTTGGGGTGGTCCTACGAGCAGTACTTC.

In its sample, this clonotype was seen a few times. The junction does not match germline at one end; this may be a read error. The chain couples TRBV5-1 to TRBJ1-3, with D possibly TRBD1 on 6 matching bases. In germline, CDR1 is SGHRS, CDR2 YFSETQ. There are 15 residues in the CDR3. The DNA of the CDR3 is TGTGCCAGCAGAGATTACAGGGTGCCTGGAAACACCATATATTTT. This sequence encodes CASRDYRVPGNTIYF.

This rearrangement joins TRBV10-1 to TRBJ2-3; D is perhaps TRBD2 (6 bases). Trimming removed 0 bases from V and 1 base from J, with 14 bases in between. The CDR3 loop spans 17 amino acids. The V gene's germline CDR1 is WNHNN and CDR2 SYGVQD (reference sequence). CDR3 sequence (DNA): TGCGCCAGCAGTGAGTCGTGGGCTAGCGAGGGCACAGATACGCAGTATTTT. It is translated as CASSESWASEGTDTQYF.

Worth noting for this clonotype: With a much larger clone just one base away, this may be a read error. The chain carries TRBV27 and TRBJ2-1, with 8 bases fitting TRBD1. CDR3 length equals 15 residues. Germline values: CDR1 MNHEY, CDR2 SMNVEV (reference sequence). Here the CDR3 reads CASSLGRGRVNERFF. As DNA, the CDR3 is TGTGCCAGCAGTTTAGGCAGGGGGCGTGTGAATGAGCGGTTCTTC.

A few counts support this clonotype. The chain carries TRBV4-3 and TRBJ2-2; D may be TRBD2 (5 bases). The CDR3 spans 14 residues. CDR1 is LGHNA, CDR2 YSLEER, per germline. V lost 3 bases and J lost 4, with 9 bases in between. This CDR3 is CASSQKGGTGELFF. The CDR3, as DNA: TGCGCCAGCAGCCAGAAAGGAGGCACCGGGGAGCTGTTTTTT.

The V and J genes are TRBV28 and TRBJ1-1; TRBD1 is a possible D gene (5 bases). The CDR3 totals 14 residues. Looked up from germline, CDR1 is MDHEN and CDR2 is SYDVKM. V was clipped by 4 bases and J by 1 base, with 10 bases between them. CDR3 region: CASSSPGENTEAFF. DNA for the CDR3: TGTGCCAGCAGTTCCCCGGGGGAGAACACTGAAGCTTTCTTT.

This clonotype came up a few times. The chain carries TRBV20-1 and TRBJ2-5, with D possibly being TRBD2 (6 bases). Germline loops: CDR1 DFQATT, CDR2 SNEGSKA (reference sequence). The CDR3 has 14 residues. V was cut by 2 bases and J by 1 base, with 11 bases left in between. CDR3 in DNA: TGCAGTGCTAGACGTCGGGAGCCCCAAGAGACCCAGTACTTC. Protein product: CSARRREPQETQYF.

V usage is TRBV7-9 and J usage is TRBJ2-5; D unresolved. The ends were cut back, 2 bases at V and 4 bases at J, with 17 bases in the middle. The CDR3 runs to 16 residues. Germline V CDR1 and CDR2: SEHNR, FQNEAQ (reference sequence). CDR3 DNA sequence: TGTGCCAGCAGCTTAAAAGGCCGTGAAAAAGGAGAGACCCAGTACTTC. Its translation is CASSLKGREKGETQYF.

The V and J genes are TRBV20-1 and TRBJ1-3, with D tentatively TRBD1 (6 bases). Trimming removed 0 bases at V and 4 bases at J, with 13 bases between. From germline, CDR1 is DFQATT and CDR2 SNEGSKA (reference sequence). The CDR3 has 15 residues. DNA for the CDR3: TGCAGTGCTAGAGATGGGGGGGGGCCGGGAAACACCATATATTTT. It translates to CSARDGGGPGNTIYF.

This clonotype was detected many times. V and J are TRBV10-3 and TRBJ2-7; 10 positions agree with TRBD1. In germline, CDR1 is ENHRY, CDR2 SYGVKD. CDR3 length equals 16 residues. V lost 5 bases to trimming and J lost 2 bases; unmatched junction nucleotides: 9. This chain's CDR3 is CAISFSRTGGTYEQYF. For the CDR3, the DNA is TGTGCCATCAGTTTCTCCAGGACAGGGGGAACCTACGAGCAGTACTTC.

This clonotype was observed at least ten times. The rearrangement uses TRBV3-1 and TRBJ1-1; 9 bases match TRBD1. The germline V gene has CDR1 LGHDT and CDR2 YNNKEL (reference sequence). V lost 4 bases to trimming and J lost 1 base; unmatched junction nucleotides: 7. The CDR3 has 16 residues. The CDR3 sequence is CASSPMTGGKNTEAFF. The DNA for the CDR3 is TGTGCCAGCAGCCCGATGACAGGGGGAAAGAACACTGAAGCTTTCTTT.

The genes are TRBV10-1 and TRBJ2-3; 9 bases are a match to TRBD2. Germline CDR1 is WNHNN and CDR2 is SYGVQD (reference sequence). With V trimmed by 3 bases and J by 4 bases, 17 bases remained unmatched. There are 19 residues in the CDR3. DNA of the CDR3: TGCGCCAGCAGTGACCACGAGTTATATAGCGGGAGCATTGCAGATACGCAGTATTTT. Protein: CASSDHELYSGSIADTQYF.

Ten or more counts support this clonotype. The rearrangement uses TRBV11-2 and TRBJ2-7, with D tentatively TRBD2 (6 bases). The CDR3 has 14 amino acids. CDR1 SGHAT and CDR2 FQNNGV come from the germline V gene. V was trimmed by 6 bases and J by 5 bases, leaving 17 bases between them. The CDR3 region has the DNA TGTGCCAGCAGAACGATGGGCGGGGAAGACGAGCAGTACTTC. It encodes CASRTMGGEDEQYF.

There are a few counts of this clonotype. V and J are TRBV10-3 and TRBJ2-7, with TRBD1 matching over 9 bases. Germline assignment: CDR1 ENHRY and CDR2 SYGVKD. Losses at the gene ends were 5 bases for V and 6 bases for J; bases not matched to a gene: 5. The CDR3 is 13 amino acids. CDR3 coding DNA: TGTGCCATCAGTTGGACAGGGGAACGCGAGCAGTACTTC. It codes for CAISWTGEREQYF.

In its sample, this clonotype was seen many times. The rearrangement links TRBV6-1 to TRBJ1-5, with D uncertain. V was shortened by 4 bases and J by 2 bases, with 12 bases between the two germline ends. Germline loops: CDR1 MNHNS, CDR2 SASEGT. The CDR3 runs to 15 residues. CDR3 nucleotides: TGTGCCAGCAGTGGAGTAAACAGCCGCAATCAGCCCCAGCATTTT. Its protein product is CASSGVNSRNQPQHF.

The chain carries TRBV18 and TRBJ1-1; 9 bases line up with TRBD1. The germline gives CDR1 KGHSH, CDR2 LQKENI. The CDR3 runs 16 residues. V was clipped by 3 bases and J by 3 bases; unmatched bases: 8. The CDR3 nucleotides are TGTGCCAGCTCACCCGCCGGGACAGGGATAGACACTGAAGCTTTCTTT. It encodes CASSPAGTGIDTEAFF.

V is TRBV6-5 and J is TRBJ2-5, with 7 bases lining up with TRBD1. The end of the DNA fits TRBJ2-1 better, so the J call may be wrong. The V gene's germline CDR1 is MNHEY and CDR2 SVGAGI. This CDR3 region has 16 residues. The CDR3 sequence is CASSLTPGQHQETQFF. The DNA of the CDR3 is TGTGCCAGCAGTCTAACTCCGGGACAGCACCAAGAGACCCAGTTCTTC.

This clonotype was counted at least ten times. The V call is TRBV11-2, the J call TRBJ2-3; D is unclear. V lost 5 bases, J lost 4 bases, and 7 bases lay in between. The CDR3 contains 12 residues. Germline V gives CDR1 SGHAT, CDR2 FQNNGV. This chain's CDR3 is CASSAVADTQYF. CDR3 DNA sequence: TGTGCCAGCAGCGCCGTAGCAGATACGCAGTATTTT.

This clonotype was found many times. CDR3 region: CASSPNSFYQPQHF. In nucleotides, the CDR3 is TGTGCCAGTAGCCCAAACAGTTTTTATCAGCCCCAGCATTTT. The J gene is TRBJ1-5, the V gene TRBV19; D is uncertain. V lost 6 bases to trimming and J lost 5 bases, with 14 bases between them. The CDR3 has 14 residues. CDR1 and CDR2 from the germline V gene are LNHDA and SQIVND (reference sequence).